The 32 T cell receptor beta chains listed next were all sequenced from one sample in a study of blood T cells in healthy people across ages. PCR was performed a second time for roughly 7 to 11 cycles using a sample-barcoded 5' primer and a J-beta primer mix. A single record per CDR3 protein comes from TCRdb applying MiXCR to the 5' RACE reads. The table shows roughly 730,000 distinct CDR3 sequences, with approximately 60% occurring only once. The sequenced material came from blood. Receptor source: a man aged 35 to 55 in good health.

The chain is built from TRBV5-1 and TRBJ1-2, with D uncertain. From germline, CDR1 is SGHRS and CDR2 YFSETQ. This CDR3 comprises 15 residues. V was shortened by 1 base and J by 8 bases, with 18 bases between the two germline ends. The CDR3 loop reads CASSLNTEILGGYTF. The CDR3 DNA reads TGCGCCAGCAGCTTGAATACGGAAATCCTAGGGGGCTACACCTTC.

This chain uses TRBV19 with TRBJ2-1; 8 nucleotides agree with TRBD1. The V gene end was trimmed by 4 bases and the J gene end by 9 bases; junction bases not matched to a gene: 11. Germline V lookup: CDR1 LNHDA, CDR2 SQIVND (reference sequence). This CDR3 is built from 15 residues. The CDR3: CASSTPWTGRGEQFF. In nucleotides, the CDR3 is TGTGCCAGTAGTACTCCTTGGACAGGGAGAGGTGAGCAGTTCTTC.

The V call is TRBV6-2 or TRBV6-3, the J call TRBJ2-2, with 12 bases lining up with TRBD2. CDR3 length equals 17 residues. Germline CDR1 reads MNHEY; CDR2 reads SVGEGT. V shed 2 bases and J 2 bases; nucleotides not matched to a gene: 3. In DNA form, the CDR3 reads TGTGCCAGCAGTTACCTAGCGGGAGGGGTCAACACCGGGGAGCTGTTTTTT. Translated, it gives CASSYLAGGVNTGELFF.

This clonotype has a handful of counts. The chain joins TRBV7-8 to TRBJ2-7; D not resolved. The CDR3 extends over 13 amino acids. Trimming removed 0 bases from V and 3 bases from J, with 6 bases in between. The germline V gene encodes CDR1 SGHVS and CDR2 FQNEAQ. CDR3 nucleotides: TGTGCCAGCAGCTTAGCTCTGGACTACGAGCAGTACTTC. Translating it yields CASSLALDYEQYF.

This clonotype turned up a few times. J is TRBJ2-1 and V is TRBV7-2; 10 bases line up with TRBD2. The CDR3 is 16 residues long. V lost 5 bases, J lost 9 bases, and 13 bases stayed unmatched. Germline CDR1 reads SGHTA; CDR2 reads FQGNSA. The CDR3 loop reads CASSDQSGRGSIEQFF. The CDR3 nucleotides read TGTGCCAGCAGCGATCAGAGCGGGAGGGGGTCTATTGAGCAGTTCTTC.

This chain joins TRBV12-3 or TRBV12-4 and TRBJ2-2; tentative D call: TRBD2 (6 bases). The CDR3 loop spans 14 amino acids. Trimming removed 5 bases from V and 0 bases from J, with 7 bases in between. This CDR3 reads CASSRLANTGELFF. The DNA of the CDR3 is TGTGCCAGCAGTCGACTAGCGAACACCGGGGAGCTGTTTTTT.

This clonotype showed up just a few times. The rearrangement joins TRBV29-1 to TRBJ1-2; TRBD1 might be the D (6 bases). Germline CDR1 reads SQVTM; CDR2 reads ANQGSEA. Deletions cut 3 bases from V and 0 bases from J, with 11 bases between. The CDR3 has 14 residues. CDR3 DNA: TGCAGCGTTGACCCTGACAGGACTAACTATGGCTACACCTTC. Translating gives CSVDPDRTNYGYTF. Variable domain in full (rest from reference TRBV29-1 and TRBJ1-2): SAVISQKPSRDICQRGTSLTIQCQVDSQVTMMFWYRQQPGQSLTLIATANQGSEATYESGFVIDKFPISRPNLTFSTLTVSNMSPEDSSIYLCSVDPDRTNYGYTFGSGTRLTVV.

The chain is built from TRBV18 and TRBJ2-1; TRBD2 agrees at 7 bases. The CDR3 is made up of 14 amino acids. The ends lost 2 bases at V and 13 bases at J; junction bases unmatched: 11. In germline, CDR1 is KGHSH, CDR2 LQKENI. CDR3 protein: CASSPLRGTLLQFF. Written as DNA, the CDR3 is TGTGCCAGCTCACCATTGCGGGGGACGCTTTTACAGTTCTTC.

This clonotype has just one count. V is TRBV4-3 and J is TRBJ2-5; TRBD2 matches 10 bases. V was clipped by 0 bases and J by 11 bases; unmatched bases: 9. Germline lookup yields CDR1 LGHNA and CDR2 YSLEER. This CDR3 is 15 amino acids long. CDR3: CASSQDSGRAREQYF. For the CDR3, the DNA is TGCGCCAGCAGCCAAGACAGCGGGAGGGCGCGTGAGCAGTACTTC.

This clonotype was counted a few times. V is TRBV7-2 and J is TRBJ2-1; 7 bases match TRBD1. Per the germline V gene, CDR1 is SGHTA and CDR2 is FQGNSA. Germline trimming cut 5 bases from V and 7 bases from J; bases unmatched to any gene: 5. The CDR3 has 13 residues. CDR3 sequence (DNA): TGTGCCAGCAGCCTCTTCAGGGGGAATGAGCAGTTCTTC. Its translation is CASSLFRGNEQFF.

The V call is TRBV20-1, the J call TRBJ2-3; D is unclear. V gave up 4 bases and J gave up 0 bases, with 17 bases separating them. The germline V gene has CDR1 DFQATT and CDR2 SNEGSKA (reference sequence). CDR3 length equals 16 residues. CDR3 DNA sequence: TGCAGTGCTAACGGGCGTCAACTTATTAGCACAGATACGCAGTATTTT. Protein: CSANGRQLISTDTQYF.

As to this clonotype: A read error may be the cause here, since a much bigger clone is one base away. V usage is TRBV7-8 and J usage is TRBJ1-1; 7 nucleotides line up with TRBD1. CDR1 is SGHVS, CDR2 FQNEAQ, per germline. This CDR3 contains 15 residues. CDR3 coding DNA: TGTGTCAGCAGCTTAGGGGGCAACCAGAACACTGAAGCTTTCTTT. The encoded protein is CVSSLGGNQNTEAFF.

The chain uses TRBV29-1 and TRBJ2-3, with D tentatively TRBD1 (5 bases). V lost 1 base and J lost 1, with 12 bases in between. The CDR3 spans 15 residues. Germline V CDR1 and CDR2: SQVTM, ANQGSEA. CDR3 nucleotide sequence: TGCAGCGTTGAAGTGAGACAGATTGGCACAGATACGCAGTATTTT. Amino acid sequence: CSVEVRQIGTDTQYF.

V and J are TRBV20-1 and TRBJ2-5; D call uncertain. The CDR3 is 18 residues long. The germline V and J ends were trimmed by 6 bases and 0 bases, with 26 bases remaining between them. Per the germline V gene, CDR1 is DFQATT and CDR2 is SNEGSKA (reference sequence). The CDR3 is CSANAPIGPLTYQETQYF. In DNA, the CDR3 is TGCAGTGCAAACGCCCCCATTGGACCGTTAACGTACCAAGAGACCCAGTACTTC.

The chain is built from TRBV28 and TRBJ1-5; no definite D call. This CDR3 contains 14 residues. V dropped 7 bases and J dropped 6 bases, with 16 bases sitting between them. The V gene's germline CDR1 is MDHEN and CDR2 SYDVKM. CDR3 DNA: TGTGCCAGCATAACCCCCGGGCTTACTCAGCCCCAGCATTTT. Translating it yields CASITPGLTQPQHF.

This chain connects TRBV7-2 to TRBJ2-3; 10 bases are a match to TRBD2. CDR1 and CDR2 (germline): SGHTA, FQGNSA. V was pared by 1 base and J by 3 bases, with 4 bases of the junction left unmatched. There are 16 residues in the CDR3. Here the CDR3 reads CASSLGSGRKTDTQYF. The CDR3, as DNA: TGTGCCAGCAGCTTAGGTAGCGGGAGGAAGACAGATACGCAGTATTTT.

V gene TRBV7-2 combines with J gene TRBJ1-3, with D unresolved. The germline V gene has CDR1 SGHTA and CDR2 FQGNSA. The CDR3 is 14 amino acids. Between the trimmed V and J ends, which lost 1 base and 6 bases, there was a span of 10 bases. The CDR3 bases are TGTGCCAGCAGCTTAGACAGTGGCGCAAACACCATATATTTT. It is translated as CASSLDSGANTIYF.

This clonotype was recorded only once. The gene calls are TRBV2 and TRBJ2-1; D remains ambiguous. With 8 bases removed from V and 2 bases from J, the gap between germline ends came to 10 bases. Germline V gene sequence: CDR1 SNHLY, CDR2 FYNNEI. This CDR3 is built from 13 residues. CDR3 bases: TGTGCCAGCCCGACCCGTACCTACAATGAGCAGTTCTTC. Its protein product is CASPTRTYNEQFF.

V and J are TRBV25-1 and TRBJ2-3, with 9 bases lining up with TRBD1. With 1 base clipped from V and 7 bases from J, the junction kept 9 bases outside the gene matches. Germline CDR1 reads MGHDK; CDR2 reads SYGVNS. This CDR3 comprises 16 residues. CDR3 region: CASSESGTGNSYTQYF. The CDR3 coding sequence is TGTGCCAGCAGTGAATCCGGGACAGGGAATTCGTATACGCAGTATTTT.

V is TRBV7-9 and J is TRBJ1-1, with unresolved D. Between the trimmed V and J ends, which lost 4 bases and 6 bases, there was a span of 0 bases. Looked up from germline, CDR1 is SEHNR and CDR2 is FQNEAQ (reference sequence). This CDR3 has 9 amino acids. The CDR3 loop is CASSSEAFF. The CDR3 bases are TGTGCCAGCAGCTCTGAAGCTTTCTTT.

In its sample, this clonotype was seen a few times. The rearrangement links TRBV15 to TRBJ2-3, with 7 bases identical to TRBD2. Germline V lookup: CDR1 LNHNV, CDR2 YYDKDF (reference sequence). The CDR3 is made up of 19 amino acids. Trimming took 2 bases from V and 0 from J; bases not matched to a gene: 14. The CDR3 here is CATSRYPRAAGASTDTQYF. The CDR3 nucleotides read TGTGCCACCAGCAGATACCCACGCGCCGCGGGAGCTAGCACAGATACGCAGTATTTT.

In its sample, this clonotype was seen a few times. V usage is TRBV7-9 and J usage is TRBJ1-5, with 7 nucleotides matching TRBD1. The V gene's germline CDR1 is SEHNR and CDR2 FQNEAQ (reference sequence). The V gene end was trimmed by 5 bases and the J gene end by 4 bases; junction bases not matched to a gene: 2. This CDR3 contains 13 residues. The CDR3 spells CASSRGQNQPQHF. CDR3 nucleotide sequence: TGTGCCAGCAGCCGGGGACAGAATCAGCCCCAGCATTTT.

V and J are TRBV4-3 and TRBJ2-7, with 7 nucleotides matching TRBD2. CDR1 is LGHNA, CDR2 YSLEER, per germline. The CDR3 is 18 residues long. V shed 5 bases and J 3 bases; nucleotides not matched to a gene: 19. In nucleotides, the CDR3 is TGCGCCAGCAGCTTCTCGAGGTCTAGCGGCTCCGAACGCTACGAGCAGTACTTC. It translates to CASSFSRSSGSERYEQYF.

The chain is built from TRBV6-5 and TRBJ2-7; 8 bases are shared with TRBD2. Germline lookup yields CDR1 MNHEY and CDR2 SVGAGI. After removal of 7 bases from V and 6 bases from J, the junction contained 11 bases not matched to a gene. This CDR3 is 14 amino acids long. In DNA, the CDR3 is TGTGCCAGCAACGGAGCGGGAGTAACCGGCGAGCAGTACTTC. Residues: CASNGAGVTGEQYF.

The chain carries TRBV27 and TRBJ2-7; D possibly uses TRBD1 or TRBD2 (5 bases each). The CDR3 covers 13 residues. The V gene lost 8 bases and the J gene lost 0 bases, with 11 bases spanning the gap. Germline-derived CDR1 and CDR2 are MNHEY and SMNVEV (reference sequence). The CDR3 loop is CASEKRGSYEQYF. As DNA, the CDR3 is TGTGCCAGCGAAAAGAGGGGCTCCTACGAGCAGTACTTC.

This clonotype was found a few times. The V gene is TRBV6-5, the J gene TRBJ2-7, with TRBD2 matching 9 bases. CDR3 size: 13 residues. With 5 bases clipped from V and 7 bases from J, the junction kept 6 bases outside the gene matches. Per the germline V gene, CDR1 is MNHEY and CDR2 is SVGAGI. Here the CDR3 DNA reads TGTGCCAGCAGTCGGGCGGGAGGGAGAGAGCAGTACTTC. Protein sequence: CASSRAGGREQYF.

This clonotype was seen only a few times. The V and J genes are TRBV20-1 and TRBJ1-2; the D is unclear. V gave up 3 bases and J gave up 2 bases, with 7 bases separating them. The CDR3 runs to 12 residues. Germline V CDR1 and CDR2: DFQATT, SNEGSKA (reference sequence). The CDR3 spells CSASRGNYGYTF. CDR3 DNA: TGCAGTGCTAGTCGGGGAAACTATGGCTACACCTTC.

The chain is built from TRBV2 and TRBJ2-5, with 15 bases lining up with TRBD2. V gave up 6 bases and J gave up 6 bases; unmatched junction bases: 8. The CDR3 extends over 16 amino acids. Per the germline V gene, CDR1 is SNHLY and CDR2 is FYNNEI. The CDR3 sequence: CASSPGTSGGSKTQYF. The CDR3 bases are TGTGCCAGCAGCCCTGGGACTAGCGGGGGGTCGAAGACCCAGTACTTC. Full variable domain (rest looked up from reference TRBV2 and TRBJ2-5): EPEVTQTPSHQVTQMGQEVILRCVPISNHLYFYWYRQILGQKVEFLVSFYNNEISEKSEIFDDQFSVERPDGSNFTLKIRSTKLEDSAMYFCASSPGTSGGSKTQYFGPGTRLLVL.

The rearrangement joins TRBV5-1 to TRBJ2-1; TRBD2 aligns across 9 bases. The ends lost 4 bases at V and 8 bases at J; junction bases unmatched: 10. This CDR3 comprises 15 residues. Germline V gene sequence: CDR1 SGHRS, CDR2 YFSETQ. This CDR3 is CASSPNGGGDDEQFF. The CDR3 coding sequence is TGCGCCAGCAGCCCAAATGGCGGGGGGGATGATGAGCAGTTCTTC.

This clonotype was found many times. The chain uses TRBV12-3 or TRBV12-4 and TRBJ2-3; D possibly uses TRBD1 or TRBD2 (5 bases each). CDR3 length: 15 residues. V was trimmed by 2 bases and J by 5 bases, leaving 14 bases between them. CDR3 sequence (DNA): TGTGCCAGCAGTTTAAACGGGGACCTCGGAGATACGCAGTATTTT. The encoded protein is CASSLNGDLGDTQYF.

CDR3 sequence: CASQKDRGQWYGYTF. The CDR3 DNA is TGTGCCAGCCAAAAGGACAGGGGGCAATGGTATGGCTACACCTTC. The J gene is TRBJ1-2, the V gene TRBV28, with 11 bases lining up with TRBD1. The CDR3 covers 15 residues. Germline values: CDR1 MDHEN, CDR2 SYDVKM. After removal of 8 bases from V and 5 bases from J, the junction contained 10 bases not matched to a gene.

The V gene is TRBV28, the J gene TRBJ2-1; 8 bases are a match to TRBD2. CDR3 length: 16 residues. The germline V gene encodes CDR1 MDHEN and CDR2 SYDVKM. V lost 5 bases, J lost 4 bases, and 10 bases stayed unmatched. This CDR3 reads CASSRDGTRYYNEQFF. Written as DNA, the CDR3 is TGTGCCAGCAGTAGGGACGGGACTAGGTATTACAATGAGCAGTTCTTC. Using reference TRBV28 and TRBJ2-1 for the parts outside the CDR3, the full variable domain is DVKVTQSSRYLVKRTGEKVFLECVQDMDHENMFWYRQDPGLGLRLIYFSYDVKMKEKGDIPEGYSVSREKKERFSLILESASTNQTSMYLCASSRDGTRYYNEQFFGPGTRLTVL.